These T cell receptor beta chains were read from a single sample in a study of naive and memory T cell subsets. TCRdb passed the UMI-ligation and nested PCR reads through MiXCR, listing each CDR3 protein once. Of 95,000 to 150,000 distinct CDR3 sequences listed, 36% are singletons. The sample taken for sequencing was central memory CD4+ T cells from blood. These receptors originate from a human donor in good health. Both conserved end residues are trimmed from each CDR3. A D gene is named only where the DNA matches it firmly. Not every row has a clone size; where given, it reads once, few, many or a size class.

v_gene	abundance	j_gene	d_gene	len	CDR3aa
TRBV5-1	-	TRBJ2-7	-	12	ASSLTGPGNEQY
TRBV5-6	-	TRBJ2-7	TRBD2	12	ASSKRGLRIEQY
TRBV20-1	-	TRBJ2-6	TRBD2	13	SASLSGTGANVLT
TRBV6-6	few	TRBJ1-6	TRBD1	13	ASSRQGSYNSPLH
TRBV10-2	once	TRBJ2-5	TRBD2	13	ASSEDLAGGETQY
TRBV6-1	many	TRBJ2-2	TRBD1	13	ASTRVTGGTGELF
TRBV7-3	few	TRBJ2-3	-	11	ASSPSGSDTQY
TRBV18	-	TRBJ2-3	TRBD1	14	ASSPPTGSFTDTQY
TRBV28	-	TRBJ2-7	-	13	ASSSSGAVGYEQY
TRBV29-1	-	TRBJ1-2	-	8	GVDESGYT
TRBV6-1	-	TRBJ2-7	TRBD2	12	ASGKLAGEGEQY
TRBV7-6	many	TRBJ2-3	-	14	ASSLVVWPLGDTQY
TRBV6-2/TRBV6-3	-	TRBJ2-1	-	13	ASSSVMSSYNEQF
TRBV20-1	few	TRBJ1-6	TRBD1	12	SAYKQGANSPLH
TRBV4-3	many	TRBJ2-3	-	12	ASSQDPRTDTQY
TRBV9	-	TRBJ2-7	TRBD1	12	ASSVAPRGNEQY
TRBV28	few	TRBJ2-3	-	13	ASRSRGLSTDTQY
TRBV12-5	few	TRBJ1-5	TRBD1	15	ASGLVRQGFSNQPQH
TRBV3-1	few	TRBJ2-3	TRBD2	15	ASSQAGTSFGTDTQY
TRBV24-1	-	TRBJ2-1	TRBD2	13	ATSDLASGLDEQF
TRBV5-4	few	TRBJ2-1	TRBD1	13	ASFSRDRDYNEQF
TRBV6-2/TRBV6-3	few	TRBJ1-2	-	11	ASSYSSSYGYT
TRBV2	-	TRBJ2-2	TRBD2	15	ASSPGRLAGNTGELF
TRBV29-1	-	TRBJ1-2	TRBD1	12	SVDRTGGVDGYT
TRBV7-2	-	TRBJ2-1	-	12	ASSIALADNEQF
TRBV6-2/TRBV6-3	-	TRBJ1-2	-	15	ASSSHYGQRESGGYT
TRBV6-2/TRBV6-3	-	TRBJ2-5	-	13	ASSYSWGIRETQY
TRBV6-2/TRBV6-3	-	TRBJ2-7	TRBD2	10	ASTRDYYEQY
TRBV12-3/TRBV12-4	-	TRBJ1-6	-	13	ASSFFGQGWSPLH
TRBV24-1	-	TRBJ2-1	TRBD2	12	AGLSGSVYNEQF
TRBV5-1	-	TRBJ2-5	TRBD1	13	ASSSRHGQGETQY
TRBV5-1	-	TRBJ1-1	TRBD1	13	ASSARQGLNTEAF
TRBV5-1	-	TRBJ1-2	-	12	ASSLEGTARPNT
TRBV11-2	-	TRBJ2-1	TRBD2	14	ASSRGLAGLYNEQF
TRBV7-6	-	TRBJ2-7	-	13	ASSLFHSQAYEQY
TRBV29-1	-	TRBJ2-2	TRBD1	14	SVAAQDRTITGELF
TRBV29-1	-	TRBJ2-1	TRBD1	15	SARVVVGDSKYNEQF
TRBV6-5	-	TRBJ2-1	-	13	ASSSRDFRANEQF
TRBV7-3	-	TRBJ2-5	-	11	ASSSNIGGAQY
TRBV28	-	TRBJ2-7	-	11	ASSLVSPAEQY
TRBV28	few	TRBJ2-7	TRBD2	12	ASSLPGDYYEQY
TRBV9	-	TRBJ2-6	-	16	ASSGFRGSNSGANVLT
TRBV20-1	medium-sized	TRBJ2-3	TRBD2	14	SANTGTSGFTDTQY